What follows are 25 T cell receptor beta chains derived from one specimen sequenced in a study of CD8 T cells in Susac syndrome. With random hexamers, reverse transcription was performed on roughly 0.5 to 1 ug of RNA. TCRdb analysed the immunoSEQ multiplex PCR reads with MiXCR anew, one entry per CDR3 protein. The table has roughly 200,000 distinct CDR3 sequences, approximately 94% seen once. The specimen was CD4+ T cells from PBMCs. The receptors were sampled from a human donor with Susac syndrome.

As DNA, the CDR3 is TGTGCCAGCAGTCAAAGCCAGGGGCGGGGCACCGGGGAGCTGTTTTTT. Its protein is CASSQSQGRGTGELFF. The rearrangement links TRBV12-3 or TRBV12-4 to TRBJ2-2; possibly TRBD1 or TRBD2 for D (6 bases each). Trimming took off 5 bases at V and 4 bases at J, with 17 bases between the two ends. This CDR3 contains 16 residues.

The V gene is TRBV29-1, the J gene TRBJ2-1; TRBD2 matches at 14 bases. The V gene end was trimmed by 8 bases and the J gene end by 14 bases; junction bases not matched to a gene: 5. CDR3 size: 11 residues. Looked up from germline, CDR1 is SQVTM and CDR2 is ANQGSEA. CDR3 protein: CSMGLAGDKFF. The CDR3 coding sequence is TGCAGCATGGGACTAGCGGGGGACAAGTTCTTC.

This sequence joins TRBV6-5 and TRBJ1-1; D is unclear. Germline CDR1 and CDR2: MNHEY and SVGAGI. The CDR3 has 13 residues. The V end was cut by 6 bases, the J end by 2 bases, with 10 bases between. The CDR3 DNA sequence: TGTGCCAGCAGGACGGAGCGCAACACTGAAGCTTTCTTT. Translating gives CASRTERNTEAFF.

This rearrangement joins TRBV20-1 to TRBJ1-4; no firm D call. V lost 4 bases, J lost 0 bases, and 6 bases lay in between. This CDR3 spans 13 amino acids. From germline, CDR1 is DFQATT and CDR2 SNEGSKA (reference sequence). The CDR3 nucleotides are TGCAGTGCTACACCCGCAACTAATGAAAAACTGTTTTTT. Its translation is CSATPATNEKLFF.

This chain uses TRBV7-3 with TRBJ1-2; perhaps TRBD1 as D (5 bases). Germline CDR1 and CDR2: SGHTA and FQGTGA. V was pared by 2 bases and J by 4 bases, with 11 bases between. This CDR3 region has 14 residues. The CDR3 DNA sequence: TGTGCCAGCAGCTTATCACCGGGGGGCTATGGCTACACCTTC. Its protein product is CASSLSPGGYGYTF.

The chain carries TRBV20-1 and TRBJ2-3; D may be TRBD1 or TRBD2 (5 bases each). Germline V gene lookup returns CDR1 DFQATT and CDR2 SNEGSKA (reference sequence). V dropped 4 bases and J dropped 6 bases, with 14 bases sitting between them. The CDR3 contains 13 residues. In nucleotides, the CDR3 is TGCAGTGCTAACCGGGACGGCGGTGATACGCAGTATTTT. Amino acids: CSANRDGGDTQYF.

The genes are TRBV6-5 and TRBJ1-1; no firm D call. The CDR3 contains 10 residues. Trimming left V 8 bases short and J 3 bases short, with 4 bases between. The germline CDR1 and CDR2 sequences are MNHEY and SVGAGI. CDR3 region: CASWHTEAFF. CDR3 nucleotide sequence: TGTGCCAGCTGGCACACTGAAGCTTTCTTT.

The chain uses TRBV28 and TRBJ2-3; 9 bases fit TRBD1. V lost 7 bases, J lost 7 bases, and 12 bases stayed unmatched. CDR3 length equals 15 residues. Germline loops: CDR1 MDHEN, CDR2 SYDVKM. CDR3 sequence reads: CASNQRDRAINTQYF. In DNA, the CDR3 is TGTGCCAGCAACCAGCGGGACAGGGCGATAAATACGCAGTATTTT.

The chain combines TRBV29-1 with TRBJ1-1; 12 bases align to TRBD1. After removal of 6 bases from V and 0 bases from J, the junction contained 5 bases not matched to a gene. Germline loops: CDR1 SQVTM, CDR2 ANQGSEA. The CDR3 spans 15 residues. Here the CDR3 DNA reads TGCAGCGTCCGGGGACAGGGGGCTGTGAACACTGAAGCTTTCTTT. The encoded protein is CSVRGQGAVNTEAFF.

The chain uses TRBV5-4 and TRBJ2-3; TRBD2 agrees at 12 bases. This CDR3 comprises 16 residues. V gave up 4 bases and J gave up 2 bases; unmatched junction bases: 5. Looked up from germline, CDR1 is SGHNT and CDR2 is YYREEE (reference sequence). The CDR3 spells CASSGTSGRYTDTQYF. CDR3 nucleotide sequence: TGTGCCAGCAGCGGGACTAGCGGGCGGTACACAGATACGCAGTATTTT.

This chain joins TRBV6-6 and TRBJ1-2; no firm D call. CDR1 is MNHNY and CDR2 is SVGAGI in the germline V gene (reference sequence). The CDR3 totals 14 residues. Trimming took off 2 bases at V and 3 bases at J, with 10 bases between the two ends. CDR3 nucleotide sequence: TGTGCCAGCAGTTACGACATCCGTGACTATGGCTACACCTTC. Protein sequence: CASSYDIRDYGYTF.

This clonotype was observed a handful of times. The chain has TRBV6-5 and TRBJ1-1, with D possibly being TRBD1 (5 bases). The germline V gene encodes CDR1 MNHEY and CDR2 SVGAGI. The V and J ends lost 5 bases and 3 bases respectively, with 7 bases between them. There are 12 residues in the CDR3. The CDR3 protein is CASSVGDTEAFF. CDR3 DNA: TGTGCCAGCAGTGTGGGGGACACTGAAGCTTTCTTT.

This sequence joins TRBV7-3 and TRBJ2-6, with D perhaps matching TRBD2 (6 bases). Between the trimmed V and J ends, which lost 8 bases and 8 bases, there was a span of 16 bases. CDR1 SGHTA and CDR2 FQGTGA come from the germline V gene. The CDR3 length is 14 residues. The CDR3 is CASGSSLATNVLTF. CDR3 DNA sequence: TGTGCCAGCGGCTCTTCGCTAGCGACCAACGTCCTGACTTTC.

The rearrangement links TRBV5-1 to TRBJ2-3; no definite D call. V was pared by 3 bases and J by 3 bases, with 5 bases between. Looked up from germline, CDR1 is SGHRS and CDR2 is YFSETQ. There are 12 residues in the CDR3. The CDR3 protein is CASSYLTDTQYF. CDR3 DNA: TGCGCCAGCAGCTATCTTACAGATACGCAGTATTTT.

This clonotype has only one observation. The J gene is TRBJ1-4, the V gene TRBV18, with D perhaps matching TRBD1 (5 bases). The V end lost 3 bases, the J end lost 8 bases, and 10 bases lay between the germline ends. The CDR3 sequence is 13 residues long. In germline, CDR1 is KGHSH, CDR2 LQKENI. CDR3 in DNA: TGTGCCAGCTCACCTGGGGCAAAAGAAAAACTGTTTTTT. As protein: CASSPGAKEKLFF.

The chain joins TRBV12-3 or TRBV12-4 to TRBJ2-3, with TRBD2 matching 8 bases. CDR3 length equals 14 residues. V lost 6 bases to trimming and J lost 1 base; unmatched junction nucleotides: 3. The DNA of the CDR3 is TGTGCCAGCAGACGAGCGGGGGGCACAGATACGCAGTATTTT. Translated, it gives CASRRAGGTDTQYF.

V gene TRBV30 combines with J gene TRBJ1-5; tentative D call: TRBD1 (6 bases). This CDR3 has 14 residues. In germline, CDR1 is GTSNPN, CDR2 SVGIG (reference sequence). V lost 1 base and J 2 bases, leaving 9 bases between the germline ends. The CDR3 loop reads CAWSGGQRNQPQHF. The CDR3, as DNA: TGTGCCTGGAGTGGCGGACAGCGCAATCAGCCCCAGCATTTT.

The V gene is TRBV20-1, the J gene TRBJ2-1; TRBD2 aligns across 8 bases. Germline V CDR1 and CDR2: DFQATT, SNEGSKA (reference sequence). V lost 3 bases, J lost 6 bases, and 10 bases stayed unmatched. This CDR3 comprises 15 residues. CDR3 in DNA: TGCAGTGCTAGGCCGGGACTAGTTACCGGCAATGAGCAGTTCTTC. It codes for CSARPGLVTGNEQFF.

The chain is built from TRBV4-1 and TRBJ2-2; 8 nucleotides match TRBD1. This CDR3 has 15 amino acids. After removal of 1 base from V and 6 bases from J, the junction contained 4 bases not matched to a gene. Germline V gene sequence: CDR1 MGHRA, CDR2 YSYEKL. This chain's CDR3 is CASSQGQGLSGELFF. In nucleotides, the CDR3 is TGCGCCAGCAGCCAAGGACAGGGGTTGTCCGGGGAGCTGTTTTTT.

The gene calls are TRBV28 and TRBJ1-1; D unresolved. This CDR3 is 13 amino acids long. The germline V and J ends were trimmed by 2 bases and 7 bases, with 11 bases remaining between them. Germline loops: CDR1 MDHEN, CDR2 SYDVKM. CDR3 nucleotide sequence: TGTGCCAGCAGTTTAGGAGCGATAGATGAAGCTTTCTTT. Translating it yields CASSLGAIDEAFF.

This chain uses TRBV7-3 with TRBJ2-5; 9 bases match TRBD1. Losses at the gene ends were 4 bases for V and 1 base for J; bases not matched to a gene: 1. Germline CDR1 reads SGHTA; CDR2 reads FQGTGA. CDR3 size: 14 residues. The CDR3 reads CASSYRGPQETQYF. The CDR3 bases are TGTGCCAGCAGCTACAGGGGGCCCCAAGAGACCCAGTACTTC.

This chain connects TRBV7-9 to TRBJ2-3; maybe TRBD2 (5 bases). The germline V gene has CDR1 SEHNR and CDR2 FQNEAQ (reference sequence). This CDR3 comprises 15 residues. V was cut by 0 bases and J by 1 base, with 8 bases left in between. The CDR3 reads CASSLAPGGTDTQYF. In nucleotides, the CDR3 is TGTGCCAGCAGCTTAGCGCCCGGGGGCACAGATACGCAGTATTTT.

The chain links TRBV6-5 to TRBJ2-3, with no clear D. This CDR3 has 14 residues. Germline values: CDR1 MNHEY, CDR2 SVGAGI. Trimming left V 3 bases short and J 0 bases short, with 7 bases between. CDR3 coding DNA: TGTGCCAGCAGTTATTCCTCTAGCACAGATACGCAGTATTTT. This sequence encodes CASSYSSSTDTQYF.

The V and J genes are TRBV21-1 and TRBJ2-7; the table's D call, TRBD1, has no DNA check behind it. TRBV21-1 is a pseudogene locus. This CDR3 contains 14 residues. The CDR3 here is CASSDRERSYEQYF. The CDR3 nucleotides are TGTGCCAGCAGCGACAGGGAAAGGTCCTACGAGCAGTACTTC.

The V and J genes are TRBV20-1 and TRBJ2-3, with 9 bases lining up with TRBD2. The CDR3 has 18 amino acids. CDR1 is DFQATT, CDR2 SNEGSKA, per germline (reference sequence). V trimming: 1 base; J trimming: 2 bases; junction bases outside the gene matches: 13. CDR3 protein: CSARGGRSSGIITDTQYF. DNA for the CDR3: TGCAGTGCTAGAGGGGGTCGTTCTAGCGGGATTATCACAGATACGCAGTATTTT.